Shown below are 25 T cell receptor beta chains from a single sample sequenced in a study of response to subunit inactivated influenza vaccine. TCRdb re-called the RT-PCR reads through MiXCR, storing one row per CDR3 protein. The table includes under 550,000 distinct CDR3 sequences, approximately 7.8% detected once. Material: PBMCs from blood, obtained about 24 months after vaccination. The receptor set was obtained from a man aged 45-69 years who received an inactivated influenza vaccine.

This clonotype showed up just a few times. The chain joins TRBV20-1 to TRBJ1-4; D unresolved. Germline lookup yields CDR1 DFQATT and CDR2 SNEGSKA (reference sequence). This CDR3 spans 11 amino acids. Trimming took 6 bases from V and 8 from J, leaving 10 bases between them. CDR3 sequence (DNA): TGCAGTGCCGGAGCGGAGGAAAAACTGTTTTTT. Encoded protein: CSAGAEEKLFF.

This clonotype was picked up a small number of times. The chain has TRBV2 and TRBJ2-3; no firm D call. Trimming left V 11 bases short and J 0 bases short, with 24 bases between. CDR1 is SNHLY, CDR2 FYNNEI, per germline. This CDR3 contains 17 residues. CDR3 nucleotide sequence: TGTGCCGGCCTGGCGACAAGGCCCCACGTTAGCACAGATACGCAGTATTTT. Its translation is CAGLATRPHVSTDTQYF.

The chain joins TRBV29-1 to TRBJ1-1; D not resolved. The CDR3 has 12 amino acids. Germline V gene lookup returns CDR1 SQVTM and CDR2 ANQGSEA. V lost 6 bases and J lost 5, with 13 bases in between. The CDR3 region has the DNA TGCAGCGTCTTCTCCAGTCAGACTGAAGCTTTCTTT. As protein: CSVFSSQTEAFF.

There are a few counts of this clonotype. The V and J genes are TRBV3-1 and TRBJ2-3; D not resolved. Trimming pared 4 bases from V and 6 bases from J, leaving 14 bases between. The CDR3 is made up of 14 amino acids. The germline V gene has CDR1 LGHDT and CDR2 YNNKEL (reference sequence). The CDR3 reads CASSPASGRDTQYF. As DNA, the CDR3 is TGTGCCAGCAGCCCCGCATCAGGCAGGGATACGCAGTATTTT.

This clonotype was seen a handful of times. The chain combines TRBV20-1 with TRBJ2-4, with 12 bases lining up with TRBD2. There are 15 residues in the CDR3. Germline values: CDR1 DFQATT, CDR2 SNEGSKA (reference sequence). J gave up 9 bases and V 6 bases, and 12 bases lay outside the gene matches. As DNA, the CDR3 is TGCAGTGCCCGAACGACTAGCGGGAGCCGGGGCATTCAGTACTTC. This sequence encodes CSARTTSGSRGIQYF.

The J gene is TRBJ2-3, the V gene TRBV6-1, with TRBD1 matching over 7 bases. The CDR3 extends over 15 amino acids. Germline V gives CDR1 MNHNS, CDR2 SASEGT. Trimming cost V 4 bases and J 0 bases; bases outside gene matches: 4. The CDR3 loop is CASSAGQPSTDTQYF. The CDR3 bases are TGTGCCAGCAGTGCGGGACAGCCTAGCACAGATACGCAGTATTTT.

The sample holds a few counts of this clonotype. The CDR3 nucleotides are TGTGCCAGCAGCTTCCCGGCTAGGTCGTCACACGCTAACTATGGCTACACCTTC. Protein product: CASSFPARSSHANYGYTF. The chain carries TRBV11-2 and TRBJ1-2; D uncertain. CDR1 is SGHAT and CDR2 is FQNNGV in the germline V gene. Between the trimmed V and J ends, which lost 3 bases and 0 bases, there was a span of 20 bases. The CDR3 length is 18 residues.

This clonotype was observed a handful of times. This sequence joins TRBV12-3 or TRBV12-4 and TRBJ2-5, with D unresolved. V lost 6 bases and J 1 base, leaving 15 bases between the germline ends. The CDR3 length is 15 residues. The CDR3 protein is CASSPGVPSQETQYF. CDR3 DNA: TGTGCCAGCAGCCCTGGGGTACCAAGCCAAGAGACCCAGTACTTC.

A few counts support this clonotype. This chain uses TRBV28 with TRBJ1-1; tentative D call: TRBD1 (5 bases). The CDR3 is 16 amino acids. Trimming pared 4 bases from V and 1 base from J, leaving 16 bases between. Germline V gene data show CDR1 as MDHEN and CDR2 as SYDVKM. The DNA for the CDR3 is TGTGCCAGCAGTTCCGCCCCAGGGTACGGGAACACTGAAGCTTTCTTT. Protein sequence: CASSSAPGYGNTEAFF.

This clonotype showed up just a few times. The CDR3 DNA reads as TGCAGCGTAACAGGGGCCCTTTCGTCGAACACTGAAGCTTTCTTT. Translating gives CSVTGALSSNTEAFF. The chain combines TRBV29-1 with TRBJ1-1; 7 bases line up with TRBD1. Germline assignment: CDR1 SQVTM and CDR2 ANQGSEA. There are 15 residues in the CDR3. Trimming took 6 bases from V and 1 from J; bases not matched to a gene: 11.

The chain is built from TRBV20-1 and TRBJ2-1, with TRBD2 identical over 8 bases. Germline trimming cut 2 bases from V and 4 bases from J; bases unmatched to any gene: 19. Germline assignment: CDR1 DFQATT and CDR2 SNEGSKA (reference sequence). CDR3 length: 19 residues. The DNA for the CDR3 is TGCAGTGCTAGACTACGGGGAAGGGACCTCGGGAGGGTGTACAATGAGCAGTTCTTC. It is translated as CSARLRGRDLGRVYNEQFF.

This clonotype occurred a few times. This rearrangement joins TRBV28 to TRBJ2-2; D may correspond to TRBD1 or TRBD2 (5 bases each). The germline V gene encodes CDR1 MDHEN and CDR2 SYDVKM. The CDR3 runs to 20 residues. V shed 3 bases and J shed 15 bases, with 38 bases lying between them. The CDR3 loop reads CASSFRGVETARTRTGRMFF. DNA for the CDR3: TGTGCCAGCAGTTTCCGGGGTGTAGAGACAGCTAGAACGCGTACCGGGCGGATGTTTTTT. Full variable domain (remainder filled in from reference TRBV28 and TRBJ2-2): DVKVTQSSRYLVKRTGEKVFLECVQDMDHENMFWYRQDPGLGLRLIYFSYDVKMKEKGDIPEGYSVSREKKERFSLILESASTNQTSMYLCASSFRGVETARTRTGRMFFGEGSRLTVL.

This clonotype has more than one count but fewer than ten. The chain joins TRBV28 to TRBJ1-5; 8 nucleotides agree with TRBD1. This CDR3 is 15 amino acids long. CDR1 and CDR2 from the germline V gene are MDHEN and SYDVKM. V lost 3 bases, J lost 7 bases, and 8 bases stayed unmatched. CDR3 sequence (DNA): TGTGCCAGCAGTTTCCCGGACAGGGTTGGCCAGCCCCAGCATTTT. Residues: CASSFPDRVGQPQHF.

This clonotype was counted between two and nine times. The chain combines TRBV3-1 with TRBJ1-1; D remains unclear. V lost 4 bases and J lost 8, with 14 bases in between. The CDR3 has 13 amino acids. CDR1 and CDR2 from the germline V gene are LGHDT and YNNKEL (reference sequence). In nucleotides, the CDR3 is TGTGCCAGCAGCCCCACCCCATACAGAGAAGCTTTCTTT. Translation: CASSPTPYREAFF.

For the CDR3, the DNA is TGCGCCAGCAGCCAAGAGGTGGTAGCCAAAAACATTCAGTACTTC. This codes for CASSQEVVAKNIQYF. This chain joins TRBV4-1 and TRBJ2-4; D call uncertain. CDR3 length: 15 amino acids. Trimming stripped 0 bases from V and 0 bases from J, with 6 bases between. Germline-derived CDR1 and CDR2 are MGHRA and YSYEKL.

Only a few counts were recorded for this clonotype. The J gene is TRBJ1-2, the V gene TRBV20-1, with unresolved D. Germline V gene lookup returns CDR1 DFQATT and CDR2 SNEGSKA (reference sequence). This CDR3 is 14 amino acids long. Trimming cost V 6 bases and J 2 bases, with 16 bases left between them. CDR3 loop: CSAKTEGNNYGYTF. CDR3 coding DNA: TGCAGTGCCAAAACAGAGGGCAACAACTATGGCTACACCTTC.

The genes are TRBV5-3 and TRBJ2-1; D is possibly TRBD2 (6 bases). TRBV5-3 is placed among ORFs of uncertain function. The CDR3 runs 13 residues. V lost 10 bases and J lost 2, with 13 bases in between. The DNA for the CDR3 is TGTGCCGAGGAGGGATGGGCCTACAATGAGCAGTTCTTC. Its translation: CAEEGWAYNEQFF.

CDR3 sequence: CASSSGQGGTYEQYF. The CDR3 nucleotides are TGTGCCAGCAGCTCCGGACAGGGGGGAACCTACGAGCAGTACTTC. The chain is built from TRBV7-9 and TRBJ2-7; 10 nucleotides align to TRBD1. The CDR3 has 15 amino acids. Germline CDR1 is SEHNR and CDR2 is FQNEAQ (reference sequence). V gave up 4 bases and J gave up 2 bases; unmatched junction bases: 5.

This clonotype was detected a few times. The gene calls are TRBV7-2 and TRBJ1-4, with 7 positions matching TRBD1. Germline values: CDR1 SGHTA, CDR2 FQGNSA. V shed 5 bases and J 6 bases; nucleotides not matched to a gene: 9. This CDR3 region has 15 residues. The CDR3 loop is CASSRGTVNYEKLFF. The DNA for the CDR3 is TGTGCCAGCAGCCGAGGGACAGTCAATTATGAAAAACTGTTTTTT.

This clonotype was picked up a small number of times. The chain employs TRBV29-1 and TRBJ2-3; D not resolved. V lost 7 bases and J lost 0, with 14 bases in between. The CDR3 runs 14 residues. In germline, CDR1 is SQVTM, CDR2 ANQGSEA. CDR3 amino acids: CSAPDGKSTDTQYF. The DNA of the CDR3 is TGCAGCGCTCCGGACGGTAAAAGCACAGATACGCAGTATTTT.

This clonotype occurred many times. The rearrangement links TRBV12-3 or TRBV12-4 to TRBJ2-7; D uncertain. V dropped 4 bases and J dropped 6 bases, with 10 bases sitting between them. The CDR3 runs to 12 residues. The CDR3: CASSSGLSEQYF. In DNA, the CDR3 is TGTGCCAGCAGTTCCGGGTTAAGCGAGCAGTACTTC.

V and J are TRBV28 and TRBJ2-4; D gene uncertain. CDR3 size: 16 residues. V shed 6 bases and J shed 0 bases, with 15 bases lying between them. In germline, CDR1 is MDHEN, CDR2 SYDVKM. The CDR3 region has the DNA TGTGCCAGCAGCCCCCGTTTCCAATTAGCCAAAAACATTCAGTACTTC. Its translation is CASSPRFQLAKNIQYF. The full variable domain, its missing parts supplied by reference TRBV28 and TRBJ2-4, is DVKVTQSSRYLVKRTGEKVFLECVQDMDHENMFWYRQDPGLGLRLIYFSYDVKMKEKGDIPEGYSVSREKKERFSLILESASTNQTSMYLCASSPRFQLAKNIQYFGAGTRLSVL.

The chain carries TRBV6-2 or TRBV6-3 and TRBJ2-7, with D perhaps matching TRBD2 (5 bases). The germline gives CDR1 MNHEY, CDR2 SVGEGT. Trimming stripped 7 bases from V and 8 bases from J, with 21 bases between. CDR3 length: 14 amino acids. CDR3 sequence: CASISGNLKAQQYF. DNA of the CDR3: TGTGCCAGCATTTCCGGGAATTTAAAGGCCCAGCAGTACTTC.

The chain links TRBV5-1 to TRBJ2-7, with 7 bases identical to TRBD1. The CDR3 spans 15 residues. CDR1 is SGHRS, CDR2 YFSETQ, per germline. Losses at the gene ends were 4 bases for V and 1 base for J; bases not matched to a gene: 8. The CDR3 loop is CASSPGQAASYEQYF. The CDR3 DNA reads TGCGCCAGCAGCCCCGGACAGGCCGCGTCCTACGAGCAGTACTTC.

This clonotype was observed at least ten times. V is TRBV25-1 and J is TRBJ1-2; no definite D call. CDR3 size: 13 residues. Germline CDR1 is MGHDK and CDR2 is SYGVNS. V gave up 1 base and J gave up 4 bases, with 7 bases separating them. CDR3 in amino acids: CASSESSLYGYTF. The CDR3 region has the DNA TGTGCCAGCAGTGAATCTAGTCTCTATGGCTACACCTTC.